The rows below give T cell receptor beta chains drawn from one sample of a study of cytomegalovirus exposure and HLA in healthy donors. Profiled with immunoSEQ multiplex PCR; TCRdb holds only in-frame clones, not every one. This repertoire shows about 110,000 clones, less than 80% found once; its top ten account for 1.3%. Sequenced: PBMCs. Receptors originate from a young man in good health and CMV-seronegative. Each CDR3 is given with its conserved first and last residue. The D gene is left open where the match is weak. Size is omitted from some rows. Given values are once, few, many or a class for expanded clones.

j_call | d_call | clone_size | v_call | cdr3_aa | cdr3_nt
TRBJ1-5 | TRBD1 | - | TRBV6-5 | CASSYSGRGLDQPQHF | TGTGCCAGCAGTTACTCGGGCAGGGGGCTGGATCAGCCCCAGCATTTT
TRBJ1-1 | - | - | TRBV7-9 | CASSLVWGRTEAFF | TGTGCCAGCAGCTTAGTCTGGGGCCGGACTGAAGCTTTCTTT
TRBJ2-1 | - | - | TRBV4-1 | CASSQAAGRSFF | TGCGCCAGCAGCCAAGCCGCGGGGAGGTCGTTCTTC
TRBJ1-2 | - | once | TRBV6-5 | CASSYSPGYGYTF | TGTGCCAGCAGTTACTCTCCAGGCTATGGCTACACCTTC
TRBJ2-5 | TRBD2 | - | TRBV5-4 | CASSHQRTSGEYF | TGTGCCAGCAGCCATCAGCGAACGAGCGGGGAGTACTTC
TRBJ2-1 | TRBD2 | few | TRBV5-1 | CASSLGTSGGAHEQFF | TGCGCCAGCAGCTTGGGGACTAGCGGGGGGGCGCATGAGCAGTTCTTC
TRBJ1-1 | - | few | TRBV5-6 | CASSLVTGVTEAFF | TGTGCCAGCAGCTTGGTTACGGGGGTCACTGAAGCTTTCTTT
TRBJ2-1 | TRBD1 | - | TRBV10-1 | CASSRTGVADEQFF | TGCGCCAGCAGCCGGACAGGGGTAGCGGATGAGCAGTTCTTC
TRBJ2-2 | TRBD2 | few | TRBV10-1 | CASSAAGGQTGELFF | TGCGCCAGCAGTGCAGCGGGGGGACAAACCGGGGAGCTGTTTTTT
TRBJ2-7 | - | - | TRBV5-1 | CASSLQGEQYF | TGCGCCAGCAGCCTACAGGGAGAGCAGTACTTC
TRBJ2-2 | TRBD1 | - | TRBV9 | CASSEQGQGRTGELFF | TGTGCCAGCAGCGAACAAGGACAGGGTCGTACCGGGGAGCTGTTTTTT
TRBJ1-1 | - | - | TRBV5-1 | CASSLGQEWDTEAFF | TGCGCCAGCAGCTTGGGACAGGAGTGGGACACTGAAGCTTTCTTT
TRBJ2-7 | TRBD1 | - | TRBV10-1 | CASSGPVGQGAYEQYF | TGCGCCAGCAGTGGGCCGGTAGGACAGGGGGCCTACGAGCAGTACTTC
TRBJ1-1 | - | - | TRBV7-9 | CASSPRVSEAFF | TGTGCCAGCAGCCCCAGGGTATCTGAAGCTTTCTTT
TRBJ2-7 | - | - | TRBV18 | CASSSTIGSGRRLEQYF | TGTGCCAGCTCATCAACCATAGGCAGCGGCCGTAGATTGGAGCAGTACTTC
TRBJ1-3 | TRBD1 | - | TRBV13 | CASSLSGTGGHTIYF | TGTGCCAGCAGCTTGAGCGGGACAGGGGGGCACACCATATATTTT
TRBJ2-2 | - | - | TRBV5-6 | CASSLVTANTGELFF | TGTGCCAGCAGCTTGGTGACAGCTAACACCGGGGAGCTGTTTTTT